The entry that follows covers one T cell receptor beta chain sequence. Produced via immunoSEQ multiplex PCR; TCRdb's table is partial and in-frame only. The sample gives under 400,000 clones, more than 70% of which show up once; over 0.9% is in the top ten. These data originate in a study of blood T cell repertoires in COVID-19. The sample was PBMCs or T cells enriched from blood (not recorded which). The TCR originated in a woman aged 25 to 39 who had been exposed to COVID-19.

DNA of the CDR3: TGTGCCACCCGCTCCCAGGGTGGAGAGACCCAGTACTTC. Amino acid sequence: CATRSQGGETQYF. The chain has TRBV27 and TRBJ2-5; TRBD1 might be the D (5 bases). This CDR3 has 13 amino acids. V was clipped by 10 bases and J by 4 bases, with 16 bases between them. Germline values: CDR1 MNHEY, CDR2 SMNVEV (reference sequence).